The 10 T cell receptor beta chains given below trace back to one sample, sequenced in a study of T cell responses to AZD1222 COVID-19 vaccine (dated by TCRdb to the early 2020s). The time point label on this specimen signifies: baseline before first vaccination. Library construction relied on the immunoSEQ multiplex PCR assay. Entries here come from immuneACCESS through TCRdb and include only in-frame sequences with V and J called. Some clones fail to appear in such tables; in the studies checked, an unresolved V gene covers under half of the shortfall, and the cause of the remainder is unknown. For this sample there are about 35,000 clones; roughly 90% appear just once. Approximately 6.2% of the sample is in the top ten clones. This sample comprised peripheral blood, obtained on day 0 of AZD1222 vaccination. The receptors were gathered from an adult in good health.

The rearrangement links TRBV6-1 to TRBJ1-5; D gene unclear. Trimming took 0 bases from V and 9 from J, leaving 6 bases between them. From germline, CDR1 is MNHNS and CDR2 SASEGT. This CDR3 has 12 residues. The CDR3 coding sequence is TGTGCCAGCAGTGAAGCCCCTCGGCCCCAGCATTTT. As protein: CASSEAPRPQHF.

The chain employs TRBV19 and TRBJ1-6; no firm D call. CDR1 is LNHDA and CDR2 is SQIVND in the germline V gene (reference sequence). CDR3 length: 15 amino acids. Trimming removed 0 bases from V and 0 bases from J, with 3 bases in between. CDR3 in amino acids: CASSIDSSYNSPLHF. In nucleotides, the CDR3 is TGTGCCAGTAGTATAGACAGCTCCTATAATTCACCCCTCCACTTT.

This clone was detected only a few times. The chain has TRBV3-1 (or the pseudogene TRBV3-2) and TRBJ1-1, with D maybe TRBD1 (5 bases). With 3 bases removed from V and 3 bases from J, the gap between germline ends came to 8 bases. Per the germline V gene, CDR1 is LGHDT and CDR2 is YNNKEL (reference sequence). The CDR3 totals 13 residues. As DNA, the CDR3 is TGTGCCAGCAGCCAGGGGCCAGACACTGAAGCTTTCTTT. This gives the protein CASSQGPDTEAFF.

This clone was observed a few times. V gene TRBV7-2 combines with J gene TRBJ2-5; 8 bases align to TRBD1. V was clipped by 5 bases and J by 4 bases; unmatched bases: 9. Germline CDR1 is SGHTA and CDR2 is FQGNSA. The CDR3 totals 15 residues. CDR3 in amino acids: CASSPRQGRAETQYF. In DNA form, the CDR3 reads TGTGCCAGCAGCCCAAGACAGGGGCGGGCAGAGACCCAGTACTTC. The complete variable domain, with remaining parts taken from reference TRBV7-2 and TRBJ2-5, reads GAGVSQSPSNKVTEKGKDVELRCDPISGHTALYWYRQSLGQGLEFLIYFQGNSAPDKSGLPSDRFSAERTGGSVSTLTIQRTQQEDSAVYLCASSPRQGRAETQYFGPGTRLLVL.

This chain uses TRBV10-2 with TRBJ1-6; 8 bases match TRBD1. V shed 8 bases and J 3 bases; nucleotides not matched to a gene: 9. The CDR3 sequence is 16 residues long. Germline CDR1 WSHSY, CDR2 SAAADI. The CDR3 coding sequence is TGCGCCAGCGCCCGAGGACAGGGCTACTATAATTCACCCCTCCACTTT. Its protein product is CASARGQGYYNSPLHF.

In its sample, this clone was seen once. The V gene is TRBV4-1, the J gene TRBJ2-1, with 12 nucleotides matching TRBD2. CDR1 is MGHRA, CDR2 YSYEKL, per germline. CDR3 length: 18 residues. J was trimmed by 5 bases and V by 1 base; bases with no gene match: 9. The CDR3 nucleotides read TGCGCCAGCAGCCAAGGGACTAGCGGGGACCGGGGGCACAATGAGCAGTTCTTC. Protein sequence: CASSQGTSGDRGHNEQFF.

The J gene is TRBJ1-2, the V gene TRBV29-1; 8 nucleotides agree with TRBD1. The CDR3 is 14 residues long. Germline V gene data show CDR1 as SQVTM and CDR2 as ANQGSEA. The trim removed 1 base at V and 4 bases at J, leaving 5 bases unmatched. In DNA form, the CDR3 reads TGCAGCGTTGAAGCGGGGACAGGATTCTATGGCTACACCTTC. Translating gives CSVEAGTGFYGYTF.

The rearrangement links TRBV7-9 to TRBJ1-1; 8 positions agree with TRBD1. The J segment lost 4 bases and the V segment lost 3 bases, leaving 10 bases of the junction unmatched. Germline V lookup: CDR1 SEHNR, CDR2 FQNEAQ (reference sequence). This CDR3 is 16 amino acids long. The CDR3 reads CASSLGTGTGGTEAFF. The CDR3 DNA is TGTGCCAGCAGCTTGGGGACAGGAACGGGCGGCACTGAAGCTTTCTTT.

J is TRBJ2-1 and V is TRBV10-3; 8 bases match TRBD2. Looked up from germline, CDR1 is ENHRY and CDR2 is SYGVKD. CDR3 length: 14 amino acids. J lost 5 bases, V lost 5 bases, and 5 bases had no gene match. CDR3 protein: CAISSAGANNEQFF. DNA of the CDR3: TGTGCCATCAGTTCAGCGGGAGCCAACAATGAGCAGTTCTTC.

The J gene is TRBJ2-1, the V gene TRBV9, with 9 bases that match TRBD1. From germline, CDR1 is SGDLS and CDR2 YYNGEE. With 3 bases clipped from V and 0 bases from J, the junction kept 4 bases outside the gene matches. CDR3 size: 16 residues. CDR3 DNA: TGTGCCAGCAGCGGGGGACAGGGCGACTCCTACAATGAGCAGTTCTTC. Translation gives CASSGGQGDSYNEQFF. Combining the CDR3 with reference TRBV9 and TRBJ2-1 gives the whole variable domain DSGVTQTPKHLITATGQRVTLRCSPRSGDLSVYWYQQSLDQGLQFLIQYYNGEERAKGNILERFSAQQFPDLHSELNLSSLELGDSALYFCASSGGQGDSYNEQFFGPGTRLTVL.